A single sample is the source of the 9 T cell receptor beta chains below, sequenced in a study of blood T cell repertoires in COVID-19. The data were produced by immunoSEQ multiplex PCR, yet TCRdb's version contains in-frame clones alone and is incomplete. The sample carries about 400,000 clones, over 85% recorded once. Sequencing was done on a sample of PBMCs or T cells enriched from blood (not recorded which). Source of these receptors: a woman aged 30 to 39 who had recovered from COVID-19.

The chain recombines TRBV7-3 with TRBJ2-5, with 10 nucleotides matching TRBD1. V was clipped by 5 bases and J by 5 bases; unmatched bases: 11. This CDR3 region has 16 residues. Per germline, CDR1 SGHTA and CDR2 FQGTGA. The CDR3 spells CASSLGSDRGHETQYF. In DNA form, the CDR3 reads TGTGCCAGCAGCCTAGGGAGCGACAGGGGGCATGAGACCCAGTACTTC.

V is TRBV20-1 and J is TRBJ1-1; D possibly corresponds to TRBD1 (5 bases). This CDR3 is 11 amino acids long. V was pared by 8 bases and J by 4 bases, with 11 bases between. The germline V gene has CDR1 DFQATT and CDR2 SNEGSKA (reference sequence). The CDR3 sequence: CSQGSPTEAFF. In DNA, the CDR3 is TGCAGTCAGGGTTCCCCCACTGAAGCTTTCTTT.

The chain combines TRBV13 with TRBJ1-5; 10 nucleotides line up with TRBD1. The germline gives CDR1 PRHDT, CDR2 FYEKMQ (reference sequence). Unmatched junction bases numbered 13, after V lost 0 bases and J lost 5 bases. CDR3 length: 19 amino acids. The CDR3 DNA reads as TGTGCCAGCAGCTTAGGCGTAGGGACAGGGGAGTGGCGTGATCAGCCCCAGCATTTT. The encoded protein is CASSLGVGTGEWRDQPQHF.

The CDR3: CASSEAGGLEAFF. The CDR3 nucleotides are TGTGCCAGCAGTGAAGCCGGAGGCCTTGAAGCTTTCTTT. The chain combines TRBV6-4 with TRBJ1-1; D gene uncertain. CDR1 MRHNA and CDR2 SNTAGT come from the germline V gene. This CDR3 contains 13 residues. Deletions cut 3 bases from V and 7 bases from J, with 12 bases between.

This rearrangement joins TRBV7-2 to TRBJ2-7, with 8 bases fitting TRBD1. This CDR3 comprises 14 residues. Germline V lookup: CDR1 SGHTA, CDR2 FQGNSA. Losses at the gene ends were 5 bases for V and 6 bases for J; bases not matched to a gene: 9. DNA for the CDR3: TGTGCCAGCAGCCCCCTGACAGGGGTAGGCGAGCAGTACTTC. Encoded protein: CASSPLTGVGEQYF.

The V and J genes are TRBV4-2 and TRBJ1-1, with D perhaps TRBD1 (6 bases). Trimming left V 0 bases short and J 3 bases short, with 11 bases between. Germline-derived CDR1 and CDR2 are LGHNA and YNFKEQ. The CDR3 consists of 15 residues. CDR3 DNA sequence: TGTGCCAGCAGCCAAGAGCAGGGGAGGGACACTGAAGCTTTCTTT. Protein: CASSQEQGRDTEAFF.

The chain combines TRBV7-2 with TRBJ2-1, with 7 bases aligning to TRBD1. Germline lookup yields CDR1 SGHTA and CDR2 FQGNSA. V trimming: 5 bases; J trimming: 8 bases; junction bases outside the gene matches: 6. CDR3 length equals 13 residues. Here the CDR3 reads CASSPYRGHEQFF. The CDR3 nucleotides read TGTGCCAGCAGCCCGTACAGGGGCCATGAGCAGTTCTTC.

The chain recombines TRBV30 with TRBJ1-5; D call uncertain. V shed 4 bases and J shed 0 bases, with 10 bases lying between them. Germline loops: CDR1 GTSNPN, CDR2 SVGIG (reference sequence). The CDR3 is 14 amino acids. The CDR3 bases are TGTGCCTGGAATAATCGGGGTAGCAATCAGCCCCAGCATTTT. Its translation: CAWNNRGSNQPQHF.

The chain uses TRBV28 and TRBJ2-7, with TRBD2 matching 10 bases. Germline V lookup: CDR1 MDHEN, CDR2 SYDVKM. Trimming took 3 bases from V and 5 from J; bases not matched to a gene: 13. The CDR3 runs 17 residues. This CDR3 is CASSFRVGPSGSHEQYF. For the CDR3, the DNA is TGTGCCAGCAGTTTTCGAGTCGGACCTAGCGGGAGCCACGAGCAGTACTTC. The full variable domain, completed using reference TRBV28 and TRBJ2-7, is DVKVTQSSRYLVKRTGEKVFLECVQDMDHENMFWYRQDPGLGLRLIYFSYDVKMKEKGDIPEGYSVSREKKERFSLILESASTNQTSMYLCASSFRVGPSGSHEQYFGPGTRLTVT.